The present entry profiles one T cell receptor (beta chain) with its context. Its antigen is unidentified. The authors prepared the TCRbeta library with unique molecular identifiers. TCRdb analysed the PCR reads with MiXCR anew, one entry per CDR3 protein. The sample comprises about 830,000 distinct CDR3 sequences, roughly 15% of which are singletons, and under 6% rests with the top ten. These data come from a study of T-cell reconstitution after alpha-beta-depleted transplantation in children. Findings of the study overall: Several hundred expanded graft clones reportedly were the source of alpha-beta T cells about two months after transplant. Once a year had passed after transplant, T-cell counts and diversity came mostly from newly produced T cells. Surviving recipient cells, namely T cells and thymic progenitors, were the source of high day-60 TCRbeta diversity in some patients.

The TCR sequence derives from a male patient younger than 18 who had a stem cell transplant for acute lymphoblastic leukemia, so the T cells may come from the graft donor. The sample was PBMCs, mostly from graft donor cells, taken 360 days after TCRalphabeta/CD19-depleted stem cell transplant.

The CDR3 DNA sequence: TGTGCCAGCAGTCATGAGTTTGGTTCAGATACGCAGTATTTT. This codes for CASSHEFGSDTQYF. The chain combines TRBV27 with TRBJ2-3; D remains ambiguous. Germline-derived CDR1 and CDR2 are MNHEY and SMNVEV (reference sequence). V was shortened by 5 bases and J by 4 bases, with 13 bases between the two germline ends. The CDR3 has 14 residues.